This is a list of T cell receptor beta chains from one sample in a study of blood T cell repertoires in COVID-19. Only in-frame clones appear in the TCRdb table, and some are missing; sequencing was by immunoSEQ multiplex PCR. Among approximately 470,000 clones listed, 87% were seen once. Material: PBMCs or T cells enriched from blood (not recorded which). The source is a woman aged 18-29 years who had recovered from COVID-19. The CDR3 runs from the conserved cysteine through the conserved F or W. The D gene is left open where the match is weak. A row's size may be missing; if present it is once, few, many or a size class.

D gene: TRBD1; clone size: NA; J gene: TRBJ2-7; V gene: TRBV30; CDR3 DNA: TGTGCCTCTATGGACAGGGGTCAGCAGTACTTC; CDR3 protein: CASMDRGQQYF
D gene: NA; clone size: once; J gene: TRBJ2-2; V gene: TRBV6-5; CDR3 DNA: TGTGCCAGCAGTTACCTACAGGAAGGCGGGGAGCTGTTTTTT; CDR3 protein: CASSYLQEGGELFF
D gene: NA; clone size: NA; J gene: TRBJ1-1; V gene: TRBV20-1; CDR3 DNA: TGCAGTGCGTACATTAACACTGAAGCTTTCTTT; CDR3 protein: CSAYINTEAFF
D gene: NA; clone size: NA; J gene: TRBJ1-5; V gene: TRBV19; CDR3 DNA: TGTGCCAGTAGTCGGACAGCGATCAATCAGCCCCAGCATTTT; CDR3 protein: CASSRTAINQPQHF
D gene: TRBD1; clone size: NA; J gene: TRBJ2-7; V gene: TRBV27; CDR3 DNA: TGTGCCAGCAGTTTACATGACAGGGCTTACGAGCAGTACTTC; CDR3 protein: CASSLHDRAYEQYF
D gene: NA; clone size: once; J gene: TRBJ1-3; V gene: TRBV6-5; CDR3 DNA: TGTGCCAGCACTCCTACTGGAAACACCATATATTTT; CDR3 protein: CASTPTGNTIYF
D gene: NA; clone size: NA; J gene: TRBJ2-7; V gene: TRBV6-5; CDR3 DNA: TGTGCCAGCAGGGGGACAACCGACTACGAGCAGTACTTC; CDR3 protein: CASRGTTDYEQYF
D gene: TRBD1; clone size: NA; J gene: TRBJ1-4; V gene: TRBV10-3; CDR3 DNA: TGTGCCTCCCGGACAGGGGAAAAACTGTTTTTT; CDR3 protein: CASRTGEKLFF
D gene: TRBD2; clone size: NA; J gene: TRBJ2-5; V gene: TRBV19; CDR3 DNA: TGTGCCAGTAGCCCCCAGCGGGGGGGCGGAGAGACCCAGTACTTC; CDR3 protein: CASSPQRGGGETQYF
D gene: TRBD1; clone size: NA; J gene: TRBJ1-6; V gene: TRBV28; CDR3 DNA: TGTGCCAGCAGTTCAGGGGGTTCCTATAATTCACCCCTCCACTTT; CDR3 protein: CASSSGGSYNSPLHF
D gene: TRBD1; clone size: NA; J gene: TRBJ1-5; V gene: TRBV19; CDR3 DNA: TGTGCCAGTACCACCGGGGGACAGCTGAATCAGCCCCAGCATTTT; CDR3 protein: CASTTGGQLNQPQHF
D gene: NA; clone size: once; J gene: TRBJ1-2; V gene: TRBV4-1; CDR3 DNA: TGCGCCAGCAGCCAAGATCCAGGGTATTTCGGCTACACCTTC; CDR3 protein: CASSQDPGYFGYTF
D gene: TRBD1; clone size: NA; J gene: TRBJ1-3; V gene: TRBV9; CDR3 DNA: TGTGCCAGCAGCTCCTTGGGACAGGGGGGAAACACCATATATTTT; CDR3 protein: CASSSLGQGGNTIYF
D gene: NA; clone size: NA; J gene: TRBJ1-4; V gene: TRBV7-9; CDR3 DNA: TGTGCCAGCAGCTTAGCGGGGGGGAATCTGTTTTTT; CDR3 protein: CASSLAGGNLFF
D gene: TRBD1; clone size: NA; J gene: TRBJ1-2; V gene: TRBV28; CDR3 DNA: TGTGCCAGCGGGATTAACCGGGACAGGATTAATGGCTACACCTTC; CDR3 protein: CASGINRDRINGYTF
D gene: NA; clone size: NA; J gene: TRBJ2-1; V gene: TRBV11-2; CDR3 DNA: TGTGCCAGCAGCTTAACGCGGATTAATGAGCAGTTCTTC; CDR3 protein: CASSLTRINEQFF
D gene: TRBD2; clone size: NA; J gene: TRBJ2-1; V gene: TRBV7-8; CDR3 DNA: TGTGCCAGCAGCTTGGAGCGGGGGTTACACTCCTACAATGAGCAGTTCTTC; CDR3 protein: CASSLERGLHSYNEQFF
D gene: TRBD1; clone size: NA; J gene: TRBJ1-4; V gene: TRBV30; CDR3 DNA: TGTGCCTCAGGGGGGTTAACTAATGAAAAACTGTTTTTT; CDR3 protein: CASGGLTNEKLFF
D gene: TRBD2; clone size: NA; J gene: TRBJ2-4; V gene: TRBV7-9; CDR3 DNA: TGTGCCAGCAGCTTACCGCCTTTAAGCGGGGGGGGGAACATTCAGTACTTC; CDR3 protein: CASSLPPLSGGGNIQYF
D gene: TRBD1; clone size: NA; J gene: TRBJ2-3; V gene: TRBV5-4; CDR3 DNA: TGTGCCAGCAGCTTGGGACAGGGGGCGAGTTGGGATACGCAGTATTTT; CDR3 protein: CASSLGQGASWDTQYF
D gene: TRBD1; clone size: NA; J gene: TRBJ2-1; V gene: TRBV9; CDR3 DNA: TGTGCCAGCGGGAGTACGGGACAGGGGGAAAAGGAGCAGTTCTTC; CDR3 protein: CASGSTGQGEKEQFF
D gene: NA; clone size: NA; J gene: TRBJ1-5; V gene: TRBV5-1; CDR3 DNA: TGCGCCAGCAGCTTGGTCGGTGGTAGCAATCAGCCCCAGCATTTT; CDR3 protein: CASSLVGGSNQPQHF
D gene: TRBD2; clone size: once; J gene: TRBJ2-1; V gene: TRBV3-1/TRBV3-2; CDR3 DNA: TGTGCCAGCAGCCAAGGAGCGGGGGGGAACAATGAGCAGTTCTTC; CDR3 protein: CASSQGAGGNNEQFF
D gene: NA; clone size: NA; J gene: TRBJ2-7; V gene: TRBV19; CDR3 DNA: TGTGCCAGTAAGCCGAGACTTGATTCCTACGAGCAGTACTTC; CDR3 protein: CASKPRLDSYEQYF
D gene: NA; clone size: NA; J gene: TRBJ1-3; V gene: TRBV3-1/TRBV3-2; CDR3 DNA: TGTGCCAGCAGCCAAGATTGGGGGGGCCTTGGAAACACCATATATTTT; CDR3 protein: CASSQDWGGLGNTIYF
D gene: NA; clone size: NA; J gene: TRBJ2-1; V gene: TRBV19; CDR3 DNA: TGTGCCAGCACTCCCCGGGGAAGCTCCTACAATGAGCAGTTCTTC; CDR3 protein: CASTPRGSSYNEQFF
D gene: TRBD2; clone size: NA; J gene: TRBJ2-1; V gene: TRBV19; CDR3 DNA: TGTGCCAGTCGACGGACTAGCTATACGGATGAGCAGTTCTTC; CDR3 protein: CASRRTSYTDEQFF
D gene: NA; clone size: once; J gene: TRBJ2-7; V gene: TRBV10-2; CDR3 DNA: TGCGCCAGCAGTGAAGGGGACACGACTTACGAGCAGTACTTC; CDR3 protein: CASSEGDTTYEQYF
D gene: TRBD1; clone size: NA; J gene: TRBJ1-2; V gene: TRBV5-6; CDR3 DNA: TGTGCCAGCAGCCTGGGAGGGGGCGGACGGTATGGCTACACCTTC; CDR3 protein: CASSLGGGGRYGYTF
D gene: TRBD1; clone size: once; J gene: TRBJ1-2; V gene: TRBV6-5; CDR3 DNA: TGTGCCAGCAGTTCCAGACCGACAGGGAACTATGGCTACACCTTC; CDR3 protein: CASSSRPTGNYGYTF
D gene: TRBD1; clone size: NA; J gene: TRBJ2-3; V gene: TRBV5-4; CDR3 DNA: TGTGCCAGCAGCTTGAAACGGACAGGGCCGGATACGCAGTATTTT; CDR3 protein: CASSLKRTGPDTQYF
D gene: NA; clone size: NA; J gene: TRBJ1-3; V gene: TRBV7-9; CDR3 DNA: TGTGCCAGCAGCTTATCCGAGGGAAACACCATATATTTT; CDR3 protein: CASSLSEGNTIYF
D gene: TRBD1; clone size: few; J gene: TRBJ2-1; V gene: TRBV24-1; CDR3 DNA: TGTGCCACCAGTGATAGGACAGGGGGTAATGAGCAGTTCTTC; CDR3 protein: CATSDRTGGNEQFF
D gene: TRBD1; clone size: NA; J gene: TRBJ1-1; V gene: TRBV28; CDR3 DNA: TGTGCCAGCAGTCCCCAGGGGGCGCGTACTGAAGCTTTCTTT; CDR3 protein: CASSPQGARTEAFF
D gene: NA; clone size: NA; J gene: TRBJ1-6; V gene: TRBV6-1; CDR3 DNA: TGTGCCAGCAGTGACGTCCTGGGGGCAGGTGATAATTCACCCCTCCACTTT; CDR3 protein: CASSDVLGAGDNSPLHF
D gene: TRBD1; clone size: NA; J gene: TRBJ1-1; V gene: TRBV30; CDR3 DNA: TGTGCCTGGAACAGGGGCTTCACTGAAGCTTTCTTT; CDR3 protein: CAWNRGFTEAFF
D gene: NA; clone size: few; J gene: TRBJ2-1; V gene: TRBV6-1; CDR3 DNA: TGTGCCAGCAGTGAACCGTCAACAGGGACTGAGCAGTTCTTC; CDR3 protein: CASSEPSTGTEQFF
D gene: TRBD1; clone size: NA; J gene: TRBJ1-2; V gene: TRBV5-1; CDR3 DNA: TGCGCCAGCAGCTCGTACCCCCCGGGACAGGGGGCAGACTATGGCTACACCTTC; CDR3 protein: CASSSYPPGQGADYGYTF
D gene: NA; clone size: NA; J gene: TRBJ1-2; V gene: TRBV15; CDR3 DNA: TGTGCCACCAGCAAATTTGCAGGGGACTATGGCTACACCTTC; CDR3 protein: CATSKFAGDYGYTF
D gene: NA; clone size: NA; J gene: TRBJ1-3; V gene: TRBV7-9; CDR3 DNA: TGTGCCAGCAGCCCGGGACCGTCCAGGGGAGGAAACACCATATATTTT; CDR3 protein: CASSPGPSRGGNTIYF
D gene: NA; clone size: NA; J gene: TRBJ2-6; V gene: TRBV2; CDR3 DNA: TGTGCCAGCAGGCCGGTTAGTTCTGGGGCCAACGTCCTGACTTTC; CDR3 protein: CASRPVSSGANVLTF
D gene: TRBD1; clone size: NA; J gene: TRBJ1-2; V gene: TRBV12-3/TRBV12-4; CDR3 DNA: TGTGCCAGCAGTTCAGGACAGGGGCGCGGCTACACCTTC; CDR3 protein: CASSSGQGRGYTF
D gene: NA; clone size: NA; J gene: TRBJ1-1; V gene: TRBV23-1; CDR3 DNA: TGCGCCAGCAGTCAGGTCCGGGGGGAAGCTTTCTTT; CDR3 protein: CASSQVRGEAFF
D gene: TRBD2; clone size: NA; J gene: TRBJ2-1; V gene: TRBV28; CDR3 DNA: TGTGCCAGCAGTTATAGCGGGGGTTCCTACAATGAGCAGTTCTTC; CDR3 protein: CASSYSGGSYNEQFF
D gene: NA; clone size: NA; J gene: TRBJ2-3; V gene: TRBV3-1/TRBV3-2; CDR3 DNA: TGTGCCAGCAGCCAATATGGCACGCAGTATTTT; CDR3 protein: CASSQYGTQYF
D gene: NA; clone size: NA; J gene: TRBJ2-3; V gene: TRBV18; CDR3 DNA: TGTGCCAGCTCACCGCCCTCGACAACAGATACGCAGTATTTT; CDR3 protein: CASSPPSTTDTQYF
D gene: NA; clone size: NA; J gene: TRBJ2-5; V gene: TRBV5-1; CDR3 DNA: TGCGCCAGCAGCTTGGAAGGCAGGGAATGGGAGACCCAGTACTTC; CDR3 protein: CASSLEGREWETQYF
D gene: NA; clone size: NA; J gene: TRBJ1-6; V gene: TRBV29-1; CDR3 DNA: TGCAGCGCCCTAGAATCGCCTGGGTCACCCCTCCACTTT; CDR3 protein: CSALESPGSPLHF
D gene: NA; clone size: NA; J gene: TRBJ1-2; V gene: TRBV9; CDR3 DNA: TGTGCCAGCAGCGTAGACGAGGGCGGCTACACCTTC; CDR3 protein: CASSVDEGGYTF
D gene: NA; clone size: NA; J gene: TRBJ2-2; V gene: TRBV19; CDR3 DNA: TGTGCCAGTAGTCATGGACTGTCCGGGGAGCTGTTTTTT; CDR3 protein: CASSHGLSGELFF
D gene: NA; clone size: NA; J gene: TRBJ1-1; V gene: TRBV7-3; CDR3 DNA: TGTGCCAGCAGCTTAGAAGCAACCATGAACACTGAAGCTTTCTTT; CDR3 protein: CASSLEATMNTEAFF
D gene: TRBD2; clone size: NA; J gene: TRBJ2-7; V gene: TRBV4-2; CDR3 DNA: TGTGCCAGCAGCCACCTATTGACTAGCGGACTCTACGAGCAGTACTTC; CDR3 protein: CASSHLLTSGLYEQYF
D gene: TRBD1; clone size: NA; J gene: TRBJ2-1; V gene: TRBV5-1; CDR3 DNA: TGCGCCAGCAGCTTGGCTGGGGACAGTCTATACAATGAGCAGTTCTTC; CDR3 protein: CASSLAGDSLYNEQFF
D gene: NA; clone size: NA; J gene: TRBJ2-7; V gene: TRBV14; CDR3 DNA: TGTGCCAGCAGCCAAGGACAGGACTACGAGCAGTACTTC; CDR3 protein: CASSQGQDYEQYF
D gene: NA; clone size: once; J gene: TRBJ2-2; V gene: TRBV6-5; CDR3 DNA: TGTGCCAGCCCCCAGGGTTCGAACACCGGGGAGCTGTTTTTT; CDR3 protein: CASPQGSNTGELFF
D gene: NA; clone size: NA; J gene: TRBJ1-2; V gene: TRBV5-5; CDR3 DNA: TGTGCCAGCAGCTTGGTGTCGGGTAGTCCTAACTATGGCTACACCTTC; CDR3 protein: CASSLVSGSPNYGYTF
D gene: NA; clone size: NA; J gene: TRBJ1-2; V gene: TRBV3-1/TRBV3-2; CDR3 DNA: TGTGCCAGCAGCCAAGAAAACCCCAGAAGGGGAGGCTACACCTTC; CDR3 protein: CASSQENPRRGGYTF